This TCR beta chain was identified during a study of tumor and adjacent non-tumor tissue in lung cancer. The CDR3 sequence is 14 residues long. Trimming stripped 8 bases from V and 3 bases from J, with 14 bases between. Germline CDR1 reads MNHNY; CDR2 reads SVGAGI (reference sequence). The template was RNA from unsorted bulk tissue. Chemotherapy-naive patients with new lung cancer underwent thoracic surgery in China, August–November 2014. TCRbeta libraries were built with three rounds of nested PCR, modified from ARM-PCR. Each CDR3 protein is one row after TCRdb ran MiXCR on the multiplex PCR reads. The sample holds about 75,000 distinct CDR3 sequences, under 80% seen once.

The TCR originated in a woman aged 50 to 65 with non-small cell lung cancer. The chain couples TRBV6-6 to TRBJ1-3, with D unresolved. The sequencing input was lung tumor tissue. The CDR3 DNA reads as TGTGCCAGCTTTCAACAGTCCCATGGAAACACCATATATTTT. This translates into CASFQQSHGNTIYF.